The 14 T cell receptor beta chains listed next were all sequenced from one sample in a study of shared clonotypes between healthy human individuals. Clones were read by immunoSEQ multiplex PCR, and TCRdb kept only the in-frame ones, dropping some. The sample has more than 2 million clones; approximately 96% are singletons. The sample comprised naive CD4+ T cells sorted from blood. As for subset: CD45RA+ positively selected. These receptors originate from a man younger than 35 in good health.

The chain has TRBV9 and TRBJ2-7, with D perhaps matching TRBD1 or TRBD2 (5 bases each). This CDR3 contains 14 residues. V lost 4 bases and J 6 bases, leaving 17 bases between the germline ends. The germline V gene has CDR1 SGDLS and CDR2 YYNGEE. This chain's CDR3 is CASSTGPGSLEQYF. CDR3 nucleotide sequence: TGTGCCAGCAGCACGGGACCGGGTAGTCTCGAGCAGTACTTC.

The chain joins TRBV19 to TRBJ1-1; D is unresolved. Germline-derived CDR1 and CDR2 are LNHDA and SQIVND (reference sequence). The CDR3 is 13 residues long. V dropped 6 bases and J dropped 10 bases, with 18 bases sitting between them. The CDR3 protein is CASSTSAGLGAFF. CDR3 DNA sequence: TGTGCCAGTAGCACATCCGCCGGGCTGGGAGCTTTCTTT.

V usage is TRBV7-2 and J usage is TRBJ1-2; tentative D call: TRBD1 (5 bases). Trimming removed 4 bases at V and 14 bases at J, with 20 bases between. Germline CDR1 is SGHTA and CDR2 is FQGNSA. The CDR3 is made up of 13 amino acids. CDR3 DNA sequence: TGTGCCAGCAGCTATGAGGGACTCCTCTTAGAAACCTTC. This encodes CASSYEGLLLETF.

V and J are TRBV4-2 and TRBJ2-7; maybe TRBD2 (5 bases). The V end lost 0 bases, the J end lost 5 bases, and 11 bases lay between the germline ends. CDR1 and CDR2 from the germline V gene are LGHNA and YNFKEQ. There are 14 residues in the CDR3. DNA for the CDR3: TGTGCCAGCAGCCAAGAGGGAGACACCCACGAGCAGTACTTC. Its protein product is CASSQEGDTHEQYF.

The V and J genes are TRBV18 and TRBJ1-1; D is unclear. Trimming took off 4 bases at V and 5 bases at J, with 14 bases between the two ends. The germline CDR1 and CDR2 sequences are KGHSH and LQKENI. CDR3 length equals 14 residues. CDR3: CASSREGLWTEAFF. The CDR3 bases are TGTGCCAGCTCACGGGAGGGCCTTTGGACTGAAGCTTTCTTT.

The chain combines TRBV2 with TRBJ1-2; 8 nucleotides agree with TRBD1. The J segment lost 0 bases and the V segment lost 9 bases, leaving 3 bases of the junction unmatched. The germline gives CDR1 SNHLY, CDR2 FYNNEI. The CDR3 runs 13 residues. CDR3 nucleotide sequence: TGTGCCAGGACGACAGGGGCTAACTATGGCTACACCTTC. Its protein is CARTTGANYGYTF.

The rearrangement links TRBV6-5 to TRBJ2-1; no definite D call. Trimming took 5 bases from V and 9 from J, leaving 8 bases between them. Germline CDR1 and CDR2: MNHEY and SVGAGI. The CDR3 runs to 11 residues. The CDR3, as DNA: TGTGCCAGCAGTCAACACGGTGAGCAGTTCTTC. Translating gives CASSQHGEQFF.

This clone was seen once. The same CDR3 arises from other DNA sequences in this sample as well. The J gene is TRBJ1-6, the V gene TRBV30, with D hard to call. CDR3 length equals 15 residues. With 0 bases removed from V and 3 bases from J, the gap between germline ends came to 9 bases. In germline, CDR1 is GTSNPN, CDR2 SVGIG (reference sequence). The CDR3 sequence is CAWSVGSSYNSPLHF. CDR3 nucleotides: TGTGCCTGGAGTGTAGGGAGCAGCTATAATTCACCCCTCCACTTT.

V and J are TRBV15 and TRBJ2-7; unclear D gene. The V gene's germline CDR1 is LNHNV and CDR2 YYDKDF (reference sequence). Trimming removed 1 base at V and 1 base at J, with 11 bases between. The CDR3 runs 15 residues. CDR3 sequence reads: CATSRGYFESYEQYF. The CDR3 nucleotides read TGTGCCACCAGCAGAGGGTACTTCGAATCCTACGAGCAGTACTTC.

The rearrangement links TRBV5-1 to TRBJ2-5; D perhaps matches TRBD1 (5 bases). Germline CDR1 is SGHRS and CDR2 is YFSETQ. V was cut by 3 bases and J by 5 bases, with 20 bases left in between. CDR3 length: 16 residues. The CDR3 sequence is CASSSLSAGFGETQYF. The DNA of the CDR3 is TGCGCCAGCAGCTCACTTTCGGCAGGGTTTGGCGAGACCCAGTACTTC.

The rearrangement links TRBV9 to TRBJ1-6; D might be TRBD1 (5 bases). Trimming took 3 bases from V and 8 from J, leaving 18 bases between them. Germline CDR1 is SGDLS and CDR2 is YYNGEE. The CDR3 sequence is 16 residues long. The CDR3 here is CASSGWTPQRDSPLHF. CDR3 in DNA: TGTGCCAGCAGCGGTTGGACACCCCAGAGGGATTCACCCCTCCACTTT.

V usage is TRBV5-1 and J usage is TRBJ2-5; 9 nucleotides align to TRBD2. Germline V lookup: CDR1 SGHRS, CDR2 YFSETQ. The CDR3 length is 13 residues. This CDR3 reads CASGGGHWETQYF. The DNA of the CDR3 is TGCGCTAGCGGGGGCGGCCATTGGGAGACCCAGTACTTC.

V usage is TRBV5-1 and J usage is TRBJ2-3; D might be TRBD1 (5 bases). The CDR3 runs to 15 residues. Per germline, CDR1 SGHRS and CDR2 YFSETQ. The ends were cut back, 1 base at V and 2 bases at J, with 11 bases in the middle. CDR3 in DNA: TGCGCCAGCAGCTTGAGCAATGGGGCCACAGATACGCAGTATTTT. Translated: CASSLSNGATDTQYF.

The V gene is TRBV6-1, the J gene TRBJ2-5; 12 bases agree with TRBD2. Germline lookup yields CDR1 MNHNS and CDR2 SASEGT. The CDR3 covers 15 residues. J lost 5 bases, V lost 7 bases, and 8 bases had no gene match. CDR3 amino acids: CASTRLAGGGETQYF. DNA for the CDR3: TGTGCCAGCACCCGGCTAGCGGGAGGGGGGGAGACCCAGTACTTC.